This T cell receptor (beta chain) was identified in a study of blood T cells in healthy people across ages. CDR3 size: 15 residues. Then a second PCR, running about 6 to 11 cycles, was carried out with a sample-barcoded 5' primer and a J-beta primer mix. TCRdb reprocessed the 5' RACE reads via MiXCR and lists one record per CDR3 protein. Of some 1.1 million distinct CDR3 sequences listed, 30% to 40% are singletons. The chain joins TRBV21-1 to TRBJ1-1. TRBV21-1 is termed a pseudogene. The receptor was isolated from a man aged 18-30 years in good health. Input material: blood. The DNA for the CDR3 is TGTGCCAGCAGCAAAAACGAGGGTACCTCCACTGAAGCTTTCTTT. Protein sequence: CASSKNEGTSTEAFF.